This TCR beta chain was captured by sequencing in a study of T cell responses to AZD1222 COVID-19 vaccine. Study-wide context: Pooled in the analysis were second doses at about 4 or about 12 weeks. Study-level findings and limits: Vaccine-associated CD4 TCRs ranged over spike, dominating at 160-218 and 743-854. There were mostly white British donors and more females than males, and clonal diversity was possibly underestimated. Unmutated variant regions are reportedly the target of nearly half of TCRs that are spike-specific.

The protocol was immunoSEQ multiplex PCR, while the TCRdb copy is restricted to in-frame clones and leaves out a portion. In the table there are 100,000 to 150,000 clones, approximately 85% of which are singletons. Comments on this clone: Its antigen is undetermined.

V dropped 2 bases and J dropped 3 bases, with 20 bases sitting between them. Germline loops: CDR1 MNHEY, CDR2 SMNVEV (reference sequence). This CDR3 comprises 17 residues. The sequence derives from an adult in good health. The material was peripheral blood, obtained on day 0 of AZD1222 vaccination. V and J are TRBV27 and TRBJ2-7; D is tentatively TRBD1 or TRBD2 (6 bases each). The CDR3, as DNA: TGTGCCAGCAGTTTACTTGGGGGGCGGGGACCCCTCTACGAGCAGTACTTC. It is translated as CASSLLGGRGPLYEQYF.